This T cell receptor beta chain was identified during a study of blood T cell repertoires in COVID-19 (dated by TCRdb to between 2020 and 2021). General notes on the study: Samples from collaborators originated in the United States, Italy and Spain and spanned both the acute and convalescent phases of COVID-19. A freely available public database, intended as a resource for researchers studying the immune response to SARS-CoV-2, is where the repertoires were released. Samples came from the ongoing ImmuneRACE study (first 160 participants) plus 1,254 subjects from 6 global collaborators. Deeply sampled blood TCRbeta repertoires from subjects exposed to, actively infected with, or recovered from COVID-19 were included in the dataset. Nearly every sample came with metadata listing a de-identified subject ID, COVID-19 status, age in years and sex. The prospective study material was composed of cDNA or gDNA derived from T cells, B-cell-depleted T cells, or PBMCs. Where HLA class I and class II types were available, the types were taken from metadata supplied by the sample provider, not from assay-based typing.

What the authors observed across the whole study: The quantity of clinical and demographic metadata differed by source and by participant and was supplied without curation.

The collaborating institutions used their own protocols to collect whole blood in K2EDTA tubes. For TCRbeta analysis, collaborators shipped samples in one of three forms: frozen whole blood, isolated PBMCs, or DNA extracted from either of those sample types. As encoded in the germline V gene (reference sequence), CDR1 is SGHAT while CDR2 is FQDESV. V is cut back by 6 bases and J by 1 base, with 0 bases in the junction unmatched. The CDR3 holds 14 amino acids from the cysteine to the phenylalanine. The sequence is cut down to CDR3 DNA, 42 bases in frame from base 1. A remark on this clone: Its target antigen remains unknown. No clone much larger than this one lies a single base away; base qualities are absent.

The immunoSEQ Assay, a bias-controlled multiplex PCR, was used to amplify TCRbeta CDR3 regions from genomic DNA. Concerning the study's data processing: Within the assay, amplification of reference gene primers was used to estimate how many nucleated cells each sample contained. To quantify the absolute abundance of each unique TCRbeta CDR3 rearrangement, sequence reads were collapsed and filtered. Productive Simpson clonality was computed per sample as the square root of Simpson's diversity index over productive rearrangements. TCRdb obtained this table from immuneACCESS and retained in-frame rearrangements with V and J assigned. These tables miss some clones; where compared with another copy, unresolved V genes account for less than half of the shortfall, and the remainder is unexplained. Clone size and the V and J calls come from that table; the DNA yielded D and trimming. The sample records about 30,000 clones, about 90% of which are singletons. The top ten clonotypes cover about a tenth of the sample.

In this chain, TRBV11-1 is recombined with TRBJ2-3; 11 bases in between match TRBD2. Input material: peripheral blood. The TCR comes from a human donor with active COVID-19. The donor label of this sample is uncertain. CDR3 loop: CASRGLAGTDTQYF. The DNA sequence is as follows: TGTGCCAGCAGGGGACTAGCGGGCACAGATACGCAGTATTTT.